This T cell receptor beta chain was sequenced for a study of identical twins. Notes on the study in general: Twins' surplus sharing was weaker for beta out-of-frame sequences. Models underestimated out-of-frame TCR alpha sharing in monozygotic twins. Within cord blood, abundant beta clonotypes carried fewer insertions, but memory repertoires showed no such trend.

CDR1 is DFQATT, CDR2 SNEGSKA, per germline (reference sequence). J was trimmed by 4 bases and V by 4 bases; bases with no gene match: 8. This CDR3 has 14 residues. This clonotype was picked up many times. Its antigen is not known. Template switching supplied a universal primer site; unique molecular identifiers were carried on the cDNA. TCRdb reanalysed the 5' RACE reads using MiXCR and keeps one entry per CDR3 protein. In the table there are about 720,000 distinct CDR3 sequences, under 9% of which are singletons. The same data also went into a second study, on yellow fever vaccine responses in identical twins.

Input material: PBMCs. This clonotype was obtained from a woman aged 18-30 years in good health. This rearrangement joins TRBV20-1 to TRBJ2-3; 7 bases match TRBD1. The CDR3 here is CSATLRTGPDTQYF. DNA for the CDR3: TGCAGTGCTACCCTTAGGACAGGTCCAGATACGCAGTATTTT.